This passage covers 20 T cell receptor beta chains from one sample sequenced in a study of T cell repertoires in cytomegalovirus infection. Their antigens are not known. TCRdb called the reads again in MiXCR, with one record for every CDR3 protein. The table includes some 500,000 distinct CDR3 sequences, almost 40% detected once. The input for sequencing was cultured PBMCs, taken from culture after CMV antigen stimulation. All receptors derive from a human donor in good health (CMV status not recorded). Some clones in this sample may be carry-over from other donors' samples.

V and J are TRBV7-8 and TRBJ2-7, with D unclear. The CDR3 is 14 amino acids. Trimming shortened V by 2 bases and J by 0 bases, and 8 bases separated the two germline ends. The germline V gene has CDR1 SGHVS and CDR2 FQNEAQ. CDR3 nucleotides: TGTGCCAGCAGCTTAATCTGGGTCTCCTACGAGCAGTACTTC. Amino acids: CASSLIWVSYEQYF.

This clonotype was counted at least ten times. The chain recombines TRBV6-1 with TRBJ2-2; D uncertain. The germline gives CDR1 MNHNS, CDR2 SASEGT. The CDR3 runs to 11 residues. The V end was cut by 5 bases, the J end by 7 bases, with 5 bases between. The CDR3 loop is CASSLYGELFF. CDR3 sequence (DNA): TGTGCCAGCAGTTTGTACGGGGAGCTGTTTTTT.

The DNA of the CDR3 is TGTGCCAGCAGCTTAGTTCAGGGCGGGCCAGATACGCAGTATTTT. Translated: CASSLVQGGPDTQYF. This rearrangement joins TRBV7-2 to TRBJ2-3, with D perhaps being TRBD1 or TRBD2 (5 bases each). This CDR3 region has 15 residues. V was pared by 1 base and J by 4 bases, with 12 bases between. Germline loops: CDR1 SGHTA, CDR2 FQGNSA.

This clonotype was seen more than once but under ten times. The chain uses TRBV24-1 and TRBJ2-1; the match to TRBD2 covers 12 bases. Germline CDR1 and CDR2: KGHDR and SFDVKD. Germline trimming cut 6 bases from V and 8 bases from J; bases unmatched to any gene: 4. The CDR3 length is 14 residues. CDR3 DNA: TGTGCCACCAGTTCGACTAGCGGGAGCTATGAGCAGTTCTTC. This gives the protein CATSSTSGSYEQFF.

This clonotype was seen a few times. In DNA form, the CDR3 reads TGTGCCAGCAGCTTAGAGTTAGCGGGGGGCCCGGGGGATACGCAGTATTTT. It encodes CASSLELAGGPGDTQYF. The V gene is TRBV7-2, the J gene TRBJ2-3; 10 bases agree with TRBD2. Germline V gene data show CDR1 as SGHTA and CDR2 as FQGNSA. The V and J ends lost 1 base and 6 bases, in that order; junction bases with no gene match: 10. The length of the CDR3 is 17 residues.

This clonotype was picked up a small number of times. The chain joins TRBV19 to TRBJ1-2; unclear D gene. V was pared by 8 bases and J by 4 bases, with 11 bases between. Germline V gene data show CDR1 as LNHDA and CDR2 as SQIVND (reference sequence). The CDR3 is 12 residues long. CDR3 loop: CASSFNRYGYTF. CDR3 sequence (DNA): TGTGCCAGTTCCTTTAACCGCTATGGCTACACCTTC.

This clonotype was seen a handful of times. V usage is TRBV19 and J usage is TRBJ2-2, with D hard to call. Trimming removed 3 bases from V and 3 bases from J, with 5 bases in between. This CDR3 spans 13 amino acids. Per germline, CDR1 LNHDA and CDR2 SQIVND (reference sequence). This CDR3 reads CASSIPYTGELFF. The CDR3, as DNA: TGTGCCAGTAGTATCCCCTACACCGGGGAGCTGTTTTTT.

This clonotype was picked up a small number of times. The chain has TRBV6-5 and TRBJ2-5; TRBD1 or TRBD2 may be the D gene (6 bases each). CDR1 is MNHEY, CDR2 SVGAGI, per germline. This CDR3 contains 16 residues. Trimming took 0 bases from V and 5 from J, leaving 16 bases between them. CDR3 nucleotides: TGTGCCAGCAGTTACTCGCCCACTGGGGGGCGGGAGACCCAGTACTTC. Translated: CASSYSPTGGRETQYF.

The chain uses TRBV9 and TRBJ2-7; TRBD1 matches 9 bases. The germline V gene encodes CDR1 SGDLS and CDR2 YYNGEE. With 3 bases clipped from V and 3 bases from J, the junction kept 10 bases outside the gene matches. The CDR3 sequence is 16 residues long. The CDR3 reads CASSALGGQGIYEQYF. CDR3 in DNA: TGTGCCAGCAGCGCCCTGGGGGGACAGGGTATCTACGAGCAGTACTTC. The full variable domain, completed using reference TRBV9 and TRBJ2-7, is DSGVTQTPKHLITATGQRVTLRCSPRSGDLSVYWYQQSLDQGLQFLIQYYNGEERAKGNILERFSAQQFPDLHSELNLSSLELGDSALYFCASSALGGQGIYEQYFGPGTRLTVT.

The rearrangement links TRBV7-6 to TRBJ2-7; 10 bases match TRBD1. CDR1 is SGHVS and CDR2 is FNYEAQ in the germline V gene. The trim removed 1 base at V and 7 bases at J, leaving 4 bases unmatched. There are 14 residues in the CDR3. The CDR3 is CASSLGQGAWEQYF. Here the CDR3 DNA reads TGTGCCAGCAGCTTAGGACAGGGGGCCTGGGAGCAGTACTTC.

The chain combines TRBV12-3 or TRBV12-4 with TRBJ2-3; tentatively, D is TRBD2 (5 bases). CDR3 length equals 14 residues. V gave up 2 bases and J gave up 10 bases, with 16 bases separating them. The DNA for the CDR3 is TGTGCCAGCAGTTTACGGGGTACCTTTTCGGCGCAGTATTTT. Residues: CASSLRGTFSAQYF.

The V call is TRBV4-3, the J call TRBJ1-2; no firm D call. CDR1 and CDR2 from the germline V gene are LGHNA and YSLEER. The CDR3 covers 14 residues. The V end lost 1 base, the J end lost 4 bases, and 10 bases lay between the germline ends. CDR3 nucleotides: TGCGCCAGCAGCCAAGTTACAGTGCCCTATGGCTACACCTTC. Translating gives CASSQVTVPYGYTF.

The chain carries TRBV6-6 and TRBJ1-5, with TRBD1 matching 8 bases. The V gene's germline CDR1 is MNHNY and CDR2 SVGAGI (reference sequence). The junction had 5 bases not matched to a gene; V was cut back by 6 bases and J by 4 bases. This CDR3 contains 14 residues. The CDR3 loop reads CASSKWTGNQPQHF. In DNA form, the CDR3 reads TGTGCCAGCAGCAAGTGGACAGGGAATCAGCCCCAGCATTTT.

This clonotype appeared once. The chain employs TRBV12-3 or TRBV12-4 and TRBJ2-7; D gene ambiguous. The germline V and J ends were trimmed by 10 bases and 3 bases, with 10 bases remaining between them. This CDR3 region has 11 residues. The CDR3 nucleotides read TGTGCCACCAGCCTGGGCTACGAGCAGTACTTC. Protein product: CATSLGYEQYF.

The chain combines TRBV7-8 with TRBJ2-2; D unclear. V was shortened by 5 bases and J by 1 base, with 14 bases between the two germline ends. CDR3 length: 16 amino acids. Germline V gives CDR1 SGHVS, CDR2 FQNEAQ. The chain's CDR3 is CASSPHADRNTGELFF. DNA for the CDR3: TGTGCCAGCAGCCCCCACGCTGACCGGAACACCGGGGAGCTGTTTTTT.

This clonotype appeared a few times. The chain has TRBV20-1 and TRBJ1-1; D remains unclear. The CDR3 contains 11 residues. Trimming stripped 2 bases from V and 3 bases from J, with 4 bases between. Germline V gives CDR1 DFQATT, CDR2 SNEGSKA (reference sequence). This chain's CDR3 is CSARLDTEAFF. The CDR3 nucleotides read TGCAGTGCTAGACTGGACACTGAAGCTTTCTTT.

The chain couples TRBV18 to TRBJ2-3, with 8 bases that match TRBD1. The CDR3 consists of 17 residues. The germline V gene has CDR1 KGHSH and CDR2 LQKENI. J gave up 1 base and V 0 bases, and 6 bases lay outside the gene matches. The CDR3 protein is CASSPPSATGGTDTQYF. The CDR3 nucleotides are TGTGCCAGCTCACCACCGAGTGCGACAGGGGGCACAGATACGCAGTATTTT.

The V gene is TRBV27, the J gene TRBJ1-2; TRBD1 aligns across 9 bases. Germline V gene sequence: CDR1 MNHEY, CDR2 SMNVEV (reference sequence). The CDR3 loop spans 16 amino acids. With V trimmed by 5 bases and J by 9 bases, 16 bases remained unmatched. The CDR3 sequence is CASSPAGGTGNSRYTF. CDR3 nucleotide sequence: TGTGCCAGCAGTCCCGCCGGGGGGACAGGGAACTCTCGCTACACCTTC.

This clonotype was observed a few times. The V and J genes are TRBV6-2 or TRBV6-3 and TRBJ2-1; 15 nucleotides match TRBD2. Germline CDR1 MNHEY, CDR2 SVGEGT. The trim removed 0 bases at V and 7 bases at J, leaving 1 base unmatched. The CDR3 loop spans 16 amino acids. The chain's CDR3 is CASSYSGLAGGNEQFF. CDR3 nucleotides: TGTGCCAGCAGTTACTCAGGACTAGCGGGAGGGAATGAGCAGTTCTTC.

This clonotype was seen a handful of times. This chain joins TRBV7-2 and TRBJ1-5, with D tentatively TRBD1 (6 bases). This CDR3 is built from 15 residues. V was shortened by 4 bases and J by 2 bases, with 12 bases between the two germline ends. Germline V gene sequence: CDR1 SGHTA, CDR2 FQGNSA. In DNA, the CDR3 is TGTGCCAGCAGCTCCAAGGGGGAAGGCAATCAGCCCCAGCATTTT. Protein: CASSSKGEGNQPQHF.